In this sample, the clone carrying this TCR beta chain turned up many times. Its target is unknown. It was 5'RACE with constant-segment primers that produced the TCR alpha and TCR beta cDNA libraries, which carried sample barcodes and UMIs. TCRdb passed the 5' RACE reads through MiXCR, listing each CDR3 protein once. The table lists 200,000 to 250,000 distinct CDR3 sequences, 10% of them singletons. Germline V gene data show CDR1 as SGHRS and CDR2 as YFSETQ. The CDR3 is made up of 16 amino acids. Germline trimming cut 3 bases from V and 1 base from J; bases unmatched to any gene: 4. The data were taken from a study of T-cell memory formation after mild COVID-19. Broader study findings: Some clones that responded turned up in pre-infection memory, which suggests that cross-reactive memory joined in. Clones shrinking between day 15 and 85 showed a balanced CD4/CD8 split, and those that grew later tilted toward CD4+.

Sample: PBMCs or a T cell subset sorted from them (not recorded which). The TCR comes from a man aged 18 to 35 who had mild COVID-19 (a few samples of this study predate the infection). Cell type and time point are not known. The chain employs TRBV5-1 and TRBJ2-5, with 12 bases fitting TRBD2. The CDR3 nucleotides read TGCGCCAGCAGCTCCGGACTAGCGGGGAGCCAAGAGACCCAGTACTTC. As protein: CASSSGLAGSQETQYF.